This T cell receptor (beta chain) was identified during a study of blood T cell repertoires in COVID-19. Study overall: PBMCs, B-cell-depleted T cells, or T cells were the source of the cDNA or gDNA that made up the material.

Participants were placed into cohorts based on the clinical history they reported. The recovered donors of Cohort 3 showed two negative PCRs, clearance, or symptom resolution. As originally analysed: Estimation of nucleated cell counts relied on the amplification of reference gene primers. Measured with immunoSEQ multiplex PCR; TCRdb has only the in-frame clones, and not every one. V, J and clone size are those of that table, while D and trimming were read from the DNA. Of over 250,000 clones listed, about 92% are singletons. CDR1 is SGDLS and CDR2 is YYNGEE in the germline V gene. The CDR3 runs to 15 residues. The trim removed 4 bases at V and 7 bases at J, leaving 7 bases unmatched.

The sequenced sample was PBMCs or T cells enriched from blood (not recorded which). The chain employs TRBV9 and TRBJ2-2, with 10 bases matching TRBD1. This receptor was identified in a man between 60 and 70 years old who had recovered from COVID-19. In DNA, the CDR3 is TGTGCCAGCAGCCCAGGGGGACAGGGGCACGGGGAGCTGTTTTTT. Its translation is CASSPGGQGHGELFF.